Listed here are 26 T cell receptor beta chains from one sample, sequenced in a study of T-cell reconstitution after alpha-beta-depleted transplantation in children. During its preparation, the TCRbeta library received unique molecular identifiers. TCRdb re-called the PCR reads through MiXCR, storing one row per CDR3 protein. The sample includes 250,000 or so distinct CDR3 sequences, roughly a quarter of them seen just once. Sample: PBMCs, mostly from graft donor cells, taken 360 days after TCRalphabeta/CD19-depleted stem cell transplant. These receptor sequences come from a female patient aged 2 to 10 who had a stem cell transplant for congenital amegakaryocytic thrombocytopenia, so the T cells may come from the graft donor.

A note on this clonotype: No conserved phenylalanine or tryptophan is present at the end of the CDR3, so a read error is the likely explanation. The chain carries TRBV12-3 or TRBV12-4 and TRBJ1-4; the D gene is possibly TRBD1 (5 bases). The CDR3 is 14 residues long. Trimming took 4 bases from V and 6 from J, leaving 12 bases between them. The CDR3 loop reads CASSWAGWDEKLFC. The CDR3 coding sequence is TGTGCCAGCAGTTGGGCAGGGTGGGATGAAAAACTGTTTTGT.

This clonotype was counted a few times. The chain has TRBV25-1 and TRBJ2-1; 11 positions agree with TRBD1. V was clipped by 5 bases and J by 7 bases; unmatched bases: 10. Germline lookup yields CDR1 MGHDK and CDR2 SYGVNS. The CDR3 length is 16 residues. The CDR3 loop is CASSPWTGGEWNEQFF. CDR3 bases: TGTGCCAGCAGTCCCTGGACAGGGGGCGAGTGGAATGAGCAGTTCTTC.

This clonotype was seen more than once but under ten times. The chain recombines TRBV27 with TRBJ1-6, with TRBD1 as a possible D gene (5 bases). Germline-derived CDR1 and CDR2 are MNHEY and SMNVEV (reference sequence). This CDR3 comprises 15 residues. V gave up 6 bases and J gave up 9 bases, with 18 bases separating them. This chain's CDR3 is CASRLDTQASSPLHF. CDR3 DNA sequence: TGTGCCAGCAGGCTCGACACACAGGCTTCTTCACCCCTCCACTTT.

This clonotype was observed a few times. The V gene is TRBV5-1, the J gene TRBJ2-7, with no clear D. The germline gives CDR1 SGHRS, CDR2 YFSETQ. This CDR3 is 15 amino acids long. V was pared by 0 bases and J by 3 bases, with 13 bases between. The CDR3 DNA reads as TGCGCCAGCAGCTTGGACCCCACCCAGGTCTACGAGCAGTACTTC. It codes for CASSLDPTQVYEQYF. Full variable domain (rest looked up from reference TRBV5-1 and TRBJ2-7): KAGVTQTPRYLIKTRGQQVTLSCSPISGHRSVSWYQQTPGQGLQFLFEYFSETQRNKGNFPGRFSGRQFSNSRSEMNVSTLELGDSALYLCASSLDPTQVYEQYFGPGTRLTVT.

This clonotype was observed a handful of times. The chain links TRBV12-3 or TRBV12-4 to TRBJ1-1; maybe TRBD1 (5 bases). The CDR3 runs 14 residues. The germline V and J ends were trimmed by 3 bases and 5 bases, with 13 bases remaining between them. As DNA, the CDR3 is TGTGCCAGCAGTTTCTTCTTTGGGGGAACTGAAGCTTTCTTT. The encoded protein is CASSFFFGGTEAFF.

In this sample, this clonotype turned up a few times. The chain couples TRBV20-1 to TRBJ2-2, with no clear D. The V end lost 5 bases, the J end lost 0 bases, and 4 bases lay between the germline ends. The CDR3 totals 12 residues. The V gene's germline CDR1 is DFQATT and CDR2 SNEGSKA (reference sequence). In DNA, the CDR3 is TGCAGTGCTGGAACGAACACCGGGGAGCTGTTTTTT. This gives the protein CSAGTNTGELFF.

This clonotype was detected a few times. The chain recombines TRBV29-1 with TRBJ2-7; 10 bases fit TRBD1. The CDR3 is 15 residues long. The germline gives CDR1 SQVTM, CDR2 ANQGSEA. J gave up 2 bases and V 4 bases, and 8 bases lay outside the gene matches. The DNA for the CDR3 is TGCAGCGTTGGGGGCCCAGACAGGGGGCCCTACGAGCAGTACTTC. Amino acids: CSVGGPDRGPYEQYF.

The chain employs TRBV12-3 or TRBV12-4 and TRBJ1-5; no clear D. Trimming stripped 6 bases from V and 6 bases from J, with 9 bases between. This CDR3 has 12 amino acids. The CDR3 DNA reads as TGTGCCAGCAGGTTCTCGAGTCAGCCCCAGCATTTT. Its translation is CASRFSSQPQHF.

The genes are TRBV30 and TRBJ2-1; no clear D gene. Trimming removed 3 bases at V and 8 bases at J, with 20 bases between. Germline V lookup: CDR1 GTSNPN, CDR2 SVGIG (reference sequence). The CDR3 sequence is 15 residues long. The CDR3 reads CAWRVSLVRGDEQFF. As DNA, the CDR3 is TGTGCCTGGAGAGTCAGTCTAGTGAGAGGCGATGAGCAGTTCTTC.

This clonotype was counted a single time. The chain is built from TRBV2 and TRBJ2-3; D gene uncertain. Germline CDR1 reads SNHLY; CDR2 reads FYNNEI. V dropped 9 bases and J dropped 6 bases, with 16 bases sitting between them. The CDR3 is 13 residues long. The CDR3 coding sequence is TGTGCCAGAACTACGCTGGGTGTGGATACGCAGTATTTT. It translates to CARTTLGVDTQYF.

The genes are TRBV20-1 and TRBJ1-6; D gene uncertain. This CDR3 is built from 13 residues. CDR1 is DFQATT, CDR2 SNEGSKA, per germline (reference sequence). Deletions cut 0 bases from V and 10 bases from J, with 10 bases between. CDR3 region: CSARDRGISPLHF. The CDR3 DNA sequence: TGCAGTGCTAGAGACCGTGGGATCTCACCCCTCCACTTT.

This clonotype turned up a few times. The rearrangement uses TRBV9 and TRBJ2-5; D may be TRBD1 (5 bases). Deletions cut 0 bases from V and 4 bases from J, with 10 bases between. Germline loops: CDR1 SGDLS, CDR2 YYNGEE. CDR3 size: 14 residues. The CDR3 loop reads CASSVGRGRETQYF. The CDR3 nucleotides are TGTGCCAGCAGCGTAGGAAGGGGTAGAGAGACCCAGTACTTC.

This clonotype was counted between two and nine times. The V call is TRBV5-1, the J call TRBJ2-7, with 8 nucleotides matching TRBD1. This CDR3 has 16 residues. V trimming: 4 bases; J trimming: 2 bases; junction bases outside the gene matches: 11. Germline CDR1 is SGHRS and CDR2 is YFSETQ. The CDR3 nucleotides read TGCGCCAGCAGCCCCCTACCGGGACAGGCGGCCTACGAGCAGTACTTC. Protein sequence: CASSPLPGQAAYEQYF.

The sample holds a few counts of this clonotype. The CDR3 DNA is TGTGCCAGCCTAGCGGGGCGAGGTGAAGCTTTCTTT. It codes for CASLAGRGEAFF. J is TRBJ1-1 and V is TRBV3-1, with D possibly TRBD1 on 5 matching bases. V lost 8 bases, J lost 7 bases, and 14 bases lay in between. This CDR3 has 12 residues. The germline V gene encodes CDR1 LGHDT and CDR2 YNNKEL (reference sequence).

As concerns this clonotype: Since a much larger clone is just one base distant, this may be a read error. V usage is TRBV12-3 or TRBV12-4 and J usage is TRBJ1-5; D gene uncertain. Trimming removed 10 bases from V and 4 bases from J, with 8 bases in between. The CDR3 spans 11 residues. The CDR3 here is CATRFNQPQHF. CDR3 bases: TGTGCCACAAGGTTTAATCAGCCCCAGCATTTT.

The chain has TRBV12-3 or TRBV12-4 and TRBJ1-6, with D unresolved. The CDR3 has 14 residues. Trimming removed 10 bases at V and 0 bases at J, with 10 bases between. This CDR3 is CATQTSSYNSPLHF. The CDR3, as DNA: TGTGCCACACAAACTAGCTCCTATAATTCACCCCTCCACTTT.

This clonotype was detected a few times. V usage is TRBV20-1 and J usage is TRBJ2-3; D gene unclear. Per germline, CDR1 DFQATT and CDR2 SNEGSKA (reference sequence). This CDR3 is built from 12 residues. The V end was cut by 6 bases, the J end by 0 bases, with 7 bases between. CDR3 nucleotides: TGCAGTGCCCCACAGAGCACAGATACGCAGTATTTT. Protein sequence: CSAPQSTDTQYF.

This clonotype has only a few counts. The CDR3 DNA reads TGCGCCAGCAGCCAAGACTCCTTCAGCTCCTACAATGAGCAGTTCTTC. It codes for CASSQDSFSSYNEQFF. This sequence joins TRBV4-1 and TRBJ2-1; D gene ambiguous. V gave up 0 bases and J gave up 0 bases, with 9 bases separating them. The germline V gene encodes CDR1 MGHRA and CDR2 YSYEKL. This CDR3 is built from 16 residues.

The gene calls are TRBV28 and TRBJ2-1; 9 positions agree with TRBD1. This CDR3 contains 16 residues. In germline, CDR1 is MDHEN, CDR2 SYDVKM. V shed 4 bases and J 9 bases; nucleotides not matched to a gene: 13. Here the CDR3 reads CASSSIPGQGFFEQFF. The DNA of the CDR3 is TGTGCCAGCAGTTCGATCCCGGGACAGGGTTTTTTTGAGCAGTTCTTC.

This sequence joins TRBV6-1 and TRBJ2-3, with TRBD2 identical over 10 bases. CDR3 length equals 15 residues. From germline, CDR1 is MNHNS and CDR2 SASEGT. With 6 bases clipped from V and 0 bases from J, the junction kept 3 bases outside the gene matches. CDR3 DNA sequence: TGTGCCAGCAGAGGACTAGCGGCTAGCACAGATACGCAGTATTTT. Protein: CASRGLAASTDTQYF.

Ten or more counts support this clonotype. This chain connects TRBV2 to TRBJ2-3; the match to TRBD1 covers 9 bases. This CDR3 is 14 amino acids long. The trim removed 6 bases at V and 2 bases at J, leaving 3 bases unmatched. The V gene's germline CDR1 is SNHLY and CDR2 FYNNEI. CDR3 bases: TGTGCCAGCAGGCGGGACAGGGACACAGATACGCAGTATTTT. Translating gives CASRRDRDTDTQYF.

In its sample, this clonotype was seen once. The chain carries TRBV5-1 and TRBJ2-3; no clear D. The germline V gene encodes CDR1 SGHRS and CDR2 YFSETQ. Trimming took 4 bases from V and 1 from J, leaving 7 bases between them. CDR3 length: 13 amino acids. The CDR3 protein is CASSSDGTDTQYF. In nucleotides, the CDR3 is TGCGCCAGCAGCAGCGACGGCACAGATACGCAGTATTTT.

The rearrangement links TRBV7-7 to TRBJ2-1, with D possibly TRBD1 on 6 matching bases. Per germline, CDR1 SSHAT and CDR2 FNYEAQ (reference sequence). The CDR3 is made up of 16 amino acids. V lost 1 base to trimming and J lost 3 bases, with 13 bases between them. CDR3 nucleotides: TGTGCCAGCAGCTTAGATCCAGGGGTGAGCTACAATGAGCAGTTCTTC. Amino acid sequence: CASSLDPGVSYNEQFF.

V usage is TRBV4-1 and J usage is TRBJ2-7, with TRBD2 identical over 11 bases. Trimming cost V 4 bases and J 4 bases; bases outside gene matches: 12. The CDR3 consists of 17 residues. Germline V gene lookup returns CDR1 MGHRA and CDR2 YSYEKL. CDR3 nucleotides: TGCGCCAGCAGCCCGAACTACGTGGCTAGCGGGAGGTACGAGCAGTACTTC. Amino acids: CASSPNYVASGRYEQYF.

The V and J genes are TRBV5-5 and TRBJ2-3, with D perhaps TRBD1 (6 bases). Trimming removed 4 bases at V and 1 base at J, with 16 bases between. The CDR3 runs to 16 residues. Germline values: CDR1 SGHKS, CDR2 YYEKEE (reference sequence). The CDR3, as DNA: TGTGCCAGCAGCACCCAATCGACAGGAGGCACAGATACGCAGTATTTT. Its protein is CASSTQSTGGTDTQYF. Based on the CDR3 plus reference TRBV5-5 and TRBJ2-3, the full variable domain is DAGVTQSPTHLIKTRGQQVTLRCSPISGHKSVSWYQQVLGQGPQFIFQYYEKEERGRGNFPDRFSARQFPNYSSELNVNALLLGDSALYLCASSTQSTGGTDTQYFGPGTRLTVL.

This clonotype appeared a few times. The J gene is TRBJ2-5, the V gene TRBV6-1; 11 nucleotides match TRBD1. Per germline, CDR1 MNHNS and CDR2 SASEGT. J lost 7 bases, V lost 2 bases, and 9 bases had no gene match. The CDR3 contains 16 residues. This CDR3 reads CASSESGQGVRRTQYF. Written as DNA, the CDR3 is TGTGCCAGCAGTGAATCGGGACAGGGGGTGAGGAGGACCCAGTACTTC.